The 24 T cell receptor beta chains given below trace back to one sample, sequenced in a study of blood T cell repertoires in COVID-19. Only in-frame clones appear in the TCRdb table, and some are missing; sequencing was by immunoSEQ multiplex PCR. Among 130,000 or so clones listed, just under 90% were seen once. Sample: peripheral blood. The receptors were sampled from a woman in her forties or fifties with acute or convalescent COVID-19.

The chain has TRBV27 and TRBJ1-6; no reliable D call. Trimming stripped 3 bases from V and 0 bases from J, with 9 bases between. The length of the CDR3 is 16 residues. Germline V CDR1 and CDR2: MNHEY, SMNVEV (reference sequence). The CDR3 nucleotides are TGTGCCAGCAGTTTTGGCGGGCACTCCTATAATTCACCCCTCCACTTT. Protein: CASSFGGHSYNSPLHF.

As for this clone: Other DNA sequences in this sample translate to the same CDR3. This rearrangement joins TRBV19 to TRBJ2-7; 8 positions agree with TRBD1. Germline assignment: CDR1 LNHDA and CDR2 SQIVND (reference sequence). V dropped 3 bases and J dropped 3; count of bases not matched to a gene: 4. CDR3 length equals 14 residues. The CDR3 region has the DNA TGTGCCAGTAGTATCGGGACAGGAGACTACGAGCAGTACTTC. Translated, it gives CASSIGTGDYEQYF.

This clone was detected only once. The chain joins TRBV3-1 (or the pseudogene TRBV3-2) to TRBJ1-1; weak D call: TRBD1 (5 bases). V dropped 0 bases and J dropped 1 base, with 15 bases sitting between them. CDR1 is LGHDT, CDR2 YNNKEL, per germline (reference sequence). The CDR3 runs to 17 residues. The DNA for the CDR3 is TGTGCCAGCAGCCAAGATTGGGGACTCCCTGGGAACACTGAAGCTTTCTTT. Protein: CASSQDWGLPGNTEAFF.

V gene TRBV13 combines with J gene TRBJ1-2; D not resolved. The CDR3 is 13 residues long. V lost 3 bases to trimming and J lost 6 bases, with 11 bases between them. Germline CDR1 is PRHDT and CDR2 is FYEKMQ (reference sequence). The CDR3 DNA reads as TGTGCCAGCAGCTTTCGGGAGTCTCATGGCTACACCTTC. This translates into CASSFRESHGYTF.

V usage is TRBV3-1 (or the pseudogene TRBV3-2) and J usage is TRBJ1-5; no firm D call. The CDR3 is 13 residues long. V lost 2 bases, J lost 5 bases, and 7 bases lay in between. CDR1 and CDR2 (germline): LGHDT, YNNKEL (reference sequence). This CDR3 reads CASSQRGDQPQHF. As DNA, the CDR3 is TGTGCCAGCAGCCAAAGAGGTGATCAGCCCCAGCATTTT.

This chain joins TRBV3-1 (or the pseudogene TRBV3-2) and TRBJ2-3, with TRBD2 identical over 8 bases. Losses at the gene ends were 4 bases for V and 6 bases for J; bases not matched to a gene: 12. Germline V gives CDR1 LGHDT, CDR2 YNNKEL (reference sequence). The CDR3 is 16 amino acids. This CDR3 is CASSPLGGLGLDTQYF. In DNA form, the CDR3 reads TGTGCCAGCAGCCCTCTCGGGGGACTAGGATTGGATACGCAGTATTTT.

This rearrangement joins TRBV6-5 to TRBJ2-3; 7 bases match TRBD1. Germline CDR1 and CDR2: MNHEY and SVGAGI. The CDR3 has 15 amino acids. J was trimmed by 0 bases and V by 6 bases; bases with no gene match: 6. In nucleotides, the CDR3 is TGTGCCAGCAGCGGACAGGTACCGAGCACAGATACGCAGTATTTT. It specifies CASSGQVPSTDTQYF.

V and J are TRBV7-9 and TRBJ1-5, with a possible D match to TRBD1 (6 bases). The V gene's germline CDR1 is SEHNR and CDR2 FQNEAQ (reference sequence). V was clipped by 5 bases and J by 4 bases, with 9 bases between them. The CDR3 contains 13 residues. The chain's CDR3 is CASSPTGNQPQHF. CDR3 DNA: TGTGCCAGCAGCCCGACAGGTAATCAGCCCCAGCATTTT.

The CDR3 loop reads CASSYSSGTGDEKLFF. The CDR3 DNA sequence: TGTGCCAGCAGTTACTCCTCCGGGACAGGGGATGAAAAACTGTTTTTT. V gene TRBV6-5 combines with J gene TRBJ1-4; 10 bases map to TRBD1. CDR1 MNHEY and CDR2 SVGAGI come from the germline V gene. V lost 0 bases to trimming and J lost 6 bases; unmatched junction nucleotides: 4. The CDR3 totals 16 residues.

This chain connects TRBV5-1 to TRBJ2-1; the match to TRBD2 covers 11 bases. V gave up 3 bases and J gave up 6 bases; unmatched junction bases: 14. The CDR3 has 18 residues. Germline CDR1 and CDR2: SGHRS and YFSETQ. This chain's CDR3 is CASSSDPLLAGVPNEQFF. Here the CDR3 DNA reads TGCGCCAGCAGCTCCGACCCCCTACTAGCGGGAGTTCCCAATGAGCAGTTCTTC.

The CDR3 here is CASSFLMNTEAFF. The CDR3 coding sequence is TGCGCCAGCAGCTTTTTAATGAACACTGAAGCTTTCTTT. This chain uses TRBV5-1 with TRBJ1-1; D uncertain. From germline, CDR1 is SGHRS and CDR2 YFSETQ. This CDR3 has 13 residues. V lost 2 bases, J lost 0 bases, and 5 bases lay in between.

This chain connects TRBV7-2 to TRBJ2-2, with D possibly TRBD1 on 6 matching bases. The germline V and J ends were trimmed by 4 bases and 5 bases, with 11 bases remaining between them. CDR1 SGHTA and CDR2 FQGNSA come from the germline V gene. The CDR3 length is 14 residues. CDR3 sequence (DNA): TGTGCCAGCAGCTCAGGGGTAAATACCGGGGAGCTGTTTTTT. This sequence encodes CASSSGVNTGELFF.

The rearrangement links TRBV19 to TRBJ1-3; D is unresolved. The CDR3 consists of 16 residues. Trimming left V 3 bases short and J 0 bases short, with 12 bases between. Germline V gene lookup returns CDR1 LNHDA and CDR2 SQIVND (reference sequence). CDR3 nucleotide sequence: TGTGCCAGTAGTATTGGGTACAGTCCCTCTGGAAACACCATATATTTT. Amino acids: CASSIGYSPSGNTIYF.

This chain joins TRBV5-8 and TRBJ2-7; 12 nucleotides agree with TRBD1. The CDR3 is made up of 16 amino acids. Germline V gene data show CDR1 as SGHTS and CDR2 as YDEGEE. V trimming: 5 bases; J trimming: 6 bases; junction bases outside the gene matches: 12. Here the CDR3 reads CASSNLPGQGASEQYF. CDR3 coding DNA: TGTGCCAGCAGTAACCTTCCGGGACAGGGGGCCTCCGAGCAGTACTTC.

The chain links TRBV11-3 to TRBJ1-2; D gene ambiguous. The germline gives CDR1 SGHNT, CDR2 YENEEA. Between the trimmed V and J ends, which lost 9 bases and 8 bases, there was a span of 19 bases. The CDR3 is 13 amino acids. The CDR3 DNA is TGTGCCAGTCAGGTCGGTGATAGGAAGGGCTACACCTTC. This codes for CASQVGDRKGYTF.

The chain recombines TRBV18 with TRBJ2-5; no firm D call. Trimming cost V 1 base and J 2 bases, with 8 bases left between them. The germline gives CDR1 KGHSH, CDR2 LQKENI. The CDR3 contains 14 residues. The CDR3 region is CASSPLALQETQYF. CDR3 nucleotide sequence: TGTGCCAGCTCACCACTAGCCTTGCAAGAGACCCAGTACTTC.

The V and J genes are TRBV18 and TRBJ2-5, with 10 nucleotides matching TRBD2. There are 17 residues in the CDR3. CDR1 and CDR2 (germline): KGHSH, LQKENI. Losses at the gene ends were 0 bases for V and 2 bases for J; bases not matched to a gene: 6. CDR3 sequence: CASSPPPGLADQETQYF. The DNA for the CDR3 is TGTGCCAGCTCACCACCGCCCGGACTAGCGGATCAAGAGACCCAGTACTTC.

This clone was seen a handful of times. Here the CDR3 DNA reads TGTGCCAGCAGCTTGGTCGGACTAGCGGATTACGAGCAGTACTTC. Protein: CASSLVGLADYEQYF. The chain is built from TRBV5-6 and TRBJ2-7; the match to TRBD2 covers 10 bases. V lost 0 bases, J lost 4 bases, and 4 bases stayed unmatched. There are 15 residues in the CDR3. Germline-derived CDR1 and CDR2 are SGHDT and YYEEEE.

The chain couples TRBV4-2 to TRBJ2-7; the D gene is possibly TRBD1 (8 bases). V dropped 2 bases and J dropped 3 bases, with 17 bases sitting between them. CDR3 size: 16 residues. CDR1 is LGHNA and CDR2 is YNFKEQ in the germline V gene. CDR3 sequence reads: CASSQSTGGGHYEQYF. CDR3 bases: TGTGCCAGCAGCCAATCTACAGGGGGAGGGCACTACGAGCAGTACTTC.

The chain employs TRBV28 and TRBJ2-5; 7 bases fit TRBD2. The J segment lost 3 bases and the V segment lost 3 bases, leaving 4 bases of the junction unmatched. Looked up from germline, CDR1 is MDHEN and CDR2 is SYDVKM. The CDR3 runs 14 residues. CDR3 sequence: CASSFGGSEETQYF. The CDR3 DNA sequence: TGTGCCAGCAGTTTCGGGGGGAGTGAAGAGACCCAGTACTTC.

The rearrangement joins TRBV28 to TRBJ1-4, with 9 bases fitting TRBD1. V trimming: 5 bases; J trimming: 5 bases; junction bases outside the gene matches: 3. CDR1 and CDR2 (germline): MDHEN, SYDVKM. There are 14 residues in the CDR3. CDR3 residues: CASSIGTGNEKLFF. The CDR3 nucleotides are TGTGCCAGCAGTATCGGGACAGGGAATGAAAAACTGTTTTTT.

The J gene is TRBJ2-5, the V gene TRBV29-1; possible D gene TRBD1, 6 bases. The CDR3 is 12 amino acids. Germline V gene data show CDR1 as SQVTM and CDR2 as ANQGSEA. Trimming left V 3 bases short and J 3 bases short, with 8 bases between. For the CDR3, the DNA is TGCAGCGTTGACCCAGGGGAAGAGACCCAGTACTTC. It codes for CSVDPGEETQYF.

CDR3 protein: CSVEDHDSRRFF. The DNA for the CDR3 is TGCAGCGTTGAAGATCATGACAGTCGCCGATTCTTC. V gene TRBV29-1 combines with J gene TRBJ2-1, with a weak D call TRBD1 (5 bases). V was shortened by 0 bases and J by 16 bases, with 16 bases between the two germline ends. The CDR3 runs 12 residues. Germline loops: CDR1 SQVTM, CDR2 ANQGSEA.

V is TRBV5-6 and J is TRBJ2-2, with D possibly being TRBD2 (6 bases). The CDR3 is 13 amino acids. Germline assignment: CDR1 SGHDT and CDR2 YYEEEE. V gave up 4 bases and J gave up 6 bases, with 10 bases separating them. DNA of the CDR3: TGTGCCAGCAGCCTGACTAGTCCCGGGGAGCTGTTTTTT. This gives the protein CASSLTSPGELFF.